This T cell receptor (beta chain) was documented in a study of shared clonotypes between healthy human individuals (TCRdb year 2020). Background on the whole study: Two women and a few men aged 18 to 49 years were included in the cohort. For each donor, three plates each were used for CD4 naive and CD4 memory, two plates were used for CD8 naive, and one plate was used for CD8 memory. The study deeply sequenced blood TCR repertoires of about 5 healthy adults to estimate repertoire size and the extent of clonotype sharing between individuals. To increase sequencing depth and limit assay-specific biases, TCR repertoire library preparation and sequencing were carried out by different laboratories using diverse techniques. Per donor, leukapheresis produced somewhere between about 0.94 and 9.5 billion PBMCs.

Using the deep immunoSEQ assay, TCR CDR3 regions were amplified from genomic DNA by multiplex PCR. Genomic DNA extracted from each cell subset was distributed evenly over all wells of several immunoSEQ 96-well plates, and each plate served as one replicate. For sorted subsets, roughly 200 ng of genomic DNA, equivalent to 25,000 to 35,000 T cell genomes, went into each replicate PCR. The purified libraries were quantified using a Qubit 3.0 fluorometer, sized with a Bioanalyzer 2100, and then quantified again using the KAPA Library Quantification kit. Every immunoSEQ 96-well plate was sequenced on a dedicated single-read 150-cycle Illumina NextSeq 550 flow cell. The source study handled its data this way. The immunoSEQ output contained only junctional sequences without quality scores, so filtering could not match that applied to full-length reads. Sequences were annotated with PyIR, a Python wrapper for IgBLAST v1.9, using IMGT germline references to assign V/J genes and CDR3. Reads were filtered out if the reads had weak V/J assignments (E-value above 1e-6), no CDR3, stop codons, out-of-frame junctions, or ambiguous translated residues. V3J clonotypes were defined as sequences sharing the same inferred V gene, J gene, and CDR3 amino acid sequence. Percentage overlap between repertoires was calculated by dividing the number of shared unique clonotypes by the size of the smaller repertoire. Three approaches were used to assess repertoire richness: RTK rarefaction, the Chao1 estimator, and Recon v2.1 estimates of unobserved clonotypes. Generation probabilities for all TCRbeta clonotypes obtained by the gDNA method from a few donors were computed using OLGA. TCRdb carries this immuneACCESS record with in-frame sequences only. Its versions omit some clonotypes, under half of them owing to an unresolved V gene in the studies checked, with the rest unexplained. D and trimming were read from the DNA, whereas the V and J calls and clone size are those reported in that table. This sample gives under 1,100,000 clones in total; around 78% of them show up just once. The ten largest clones represent 0.61% of the sample.

V is clipped by 5 bases and J by 6 bases, and the sequence between their germline boundaries is 17 bases long. The CDR3 covers 15 residues, taking in both the cysteine and the phenylalanine. The sequence is cut down to CDR3 DNA, 45 bases in frame from base 1. The germline V gene supplies CDR1 SNHLY and CDR2 FYNNEI. Concerning this clone itself: Its antigen is not yet known. Base-call qualities are not available, and no considerably larger clone is one nucleotide away.

The donors were healthy, HIV-negative adults who had no recently reported acute infections or vaccinations. Every donor was a Caucasian adult residing in Nashville, Tennessee, USA. CD4+ T cells were enriched through magnetic negative selection, after which naive cells were positively selected on CD45RA and the remaining negative fraction served as the memory subset. Blood was collected by leukapheresis, and PBMCs were isolated by Ficoll-Histopaque density gradient centrifugation and then cryopreserved in liquid nitrogen vapor phase. Analytical flow cytometry was used to check the purity and quantity of every magnetically sorted T cell population. Genomic DNA was isolated from every sorted fraction and measured by UV absorbance on a Nanodrop 2000c. On the study overall, not on this receptor specifically: Pairwise subsampling led to the expectation that sequencing depth would affect the degree of clonotype sharing among donors. Incomplete sequencing was indicated by rarefaction of sorted-subset datasets, despite the large sequencing depth. Because the study included only a small number of donors, the genetic and exposure-history diversity represented was limited. Sharing across several donors was observed for about 4.8% of naive CD4, 3% to 4% of naive CD8, about 2.3% of memory CD4, and over 0.3% of memory CD8 clonotypes. Compared with non-shared clonotypes, clonotypes shared by all four sorted-subset donors had higher generation probabilities. Naive subsets generally had larger estimated clonotype richness than memory subsets did. Sampling was restricted to blood, and TCR repertoires in tissue are likely to differ from TCR repertoires in blood.

This TCR was sampled from a man in his late teens or twenties in good health. Some clones in this sample may be carry-over from other donors' samples. This chain joins TRBV2 to TRBJ2-1; a tentative D call is TRBD1 (5 bases match). Sequenced material: memory CD4+ T cells from PBMCs. According to the study, the label for this sample's cell subset or site signals: CD45RA-negative fraction. The CDR3 protein: CASSSRHDSANEQFF. The nucleotides are TGTGCCAGCAGTTCGCGCCACGACAGCGCCAATGAGCAGTTCTTC.